Shown below are 3 T cell receptor beta chains from a single sample sequenced in a study of beta chain features in type 1 diabetes. Study results and limitations: Type 1 diabetes patients showed a moderate but significant shortening of TCRB CDR3s in all four CD4+ subsets.

What these receptors recognize is not known. Reverse transcription of all isolated RNA meant that expressed TCRB transcripts were sequenced. Clones were sequenced by immunoSEQ multiplex PCR, and TCRdb holds only the in-frame ones, with some missing. The sample has about 170,000 clones; 7.8% are singletons. Sequencing was performed on central memory CD4+ T cells from blood. These receptors all come from a middle-aged woman with type 1 diabetes.

The chain employs TRBV15 and TRBJ2-1, with D perhaps TRBD2 (5 bases). The germline V gene has CDR1 LNHNV and CDR2 YYDKDF (reference sequence). V was shortened by 1 base and J by 6 bases, with 10 bases between the two germline ends. CDR3 size: 14 residues. CDR3: CATSRGTSPNEQFF. In DNA, the CDR3 is TGTGCCACCAGCAGAGGAACTAGTCCCAATGAGCAGTTCTTC.

The rearrangement uses TRBV7-9 and TRBJ2-2, with D possibly TRBD1 on 6 matching bases. V lost 4 bases, J lost 0 bases, and 12 bases lay in between. Germline V gives CDR1 SEHNR, CDR2 FQNEAQ (reference sequence). The CDR3 spans 16 residues. The CDR3: CASSSPQGTNTGELFF. The CDR3, as DNA: TGTGCCAGCAGCTCTCCACAGGGCACGAACACCGGGGAGCTGTTTTTT. The complete variable domain, with remaining parts taken from reference TRBV7-9 and TRBJ2-2, reads DTGVSQNPRHKITKRGQNVTFRCDPISEHNRLYWYRQTLGQGPEFLTYFQNEAQLEKSRLLSDRFSAERPKGSFSTLEIQRTEQGDSAMYLCASSSPQGTNTGELFFGEGSRLTVL.

This clone was recorded at least ten times. The chain is built from TRBV6-5 and TRBJ1-5; TRBD1 matches at 7 bases. V was pared by 2 bases and J by 2 bases, with 3 bases of the junction left unmatched. This CDR3 is 15 amino acids long. The germline V gene encodes CDR1 MNHEY and CDR2 SVGAGI. Here the CDR3 DNA reads TGTGCCAGCAGTTACACAGGGGACGGCAATCAGCCCCAGCATTTT. It codes for CASSYTGDGNQPQHF.